These T cell receptor beta chains were read from a single sample in a study of T cell responses to AZD1222 COVID-19 vaccine. Assay: immunoSEQ multiplex PCR; the TCRdb copy retains only in-frame clones and omits some. The sample shows around 120,000 clones, about 93% of them seen only once. This material consisted of peripheral blood, taken 28 days after the second AZD1222 dose. Receptors originate from an adult who received the AZD1222 COVID-19 vaccine. CDR3s include the opening cysteine and the closing phenylalanine or tryptophan. D genes are given only for firm matches.

v_gene	d_gene	j_gene	len	CDR3nt	CDR3aa
TRBV2	.	TRBJ2-3	14	TGTGCCAGCATCCAGGGATCCCAAACAGATACGCAGTATTTT	CASIQGSQTDTQYF
TRBV5-4	TRBD1	TRBJ2-7	14	TGTGCCAGCAGCCCCGGACAGGGACGGGACGAGCAGTACTTC	CASSPGQGRDEQYF
TRBV30	.	TRBJ1-4	14	TGTGCCTGGAAAGACAGTGCAACTAATGAAAAACTGTTTTTT	CAWKDSATNEKLFF
TRBV4-1	.	TRBJ1-2	13	TGCGCCAGCAGTCGAGAGGGATATTATGGCTACACCTTC	CASSREGYYGYTF
TRBV7-9	.	TRBJ1-4	14	TGTGCCAGCAGCCAACAGGGACTTGGTGAAAAACTGTTTTTT	CASSQQGLGEKLFF
TRBV5-4	.	TRBJ1-4	14	TGTGCCAGCAGCCCCGCGAGGCGGAATGAAAAACTGTTTTTT	CASSPARRNEKLFF
TRBV7-2	TRBD1	TRBJ2-4	15	TGTGCCAGCAGCTTAGATGGGACAGGGGTGAACATTCAGTACTTC	CASSLDGTGVNIQYF
TRBV19	.	TRBJ1-1	13	TGTGCCAGTAGTCTCTCAGGGTCCGCTGAAGCTTTCTTT	CASSLSGSAEAFF
TRBV18	TRBD1	TRBJ2-7	14	TGTGCCAGCTCACCCCGGGACAGCCCCTACGAGCAGTACTTC	CASSPRDSPYEQYF
TRBV27	TRBD2	TRBJ2-7	16	TGTGCCAGCAGTTTATTCTCAGGCGGGAGTAAGAACGAGCAGTACTTC	CASSLFSGGSKNEQYF
TRBV13	TRBD1	TRBJ1-1	16	TGTGCCAGCAGCTCAGGACAGGGTAGGCTGAACACTGAAGCTTTCTTT	CASSSGQGRLNTEAFF
TRBV11-3	TRBD1	TRBJ2-2	17	TGTGCCAGCAGCTTAGACCCCAGGGGGCGAGGCACCGGGGAGCTGTTTTTT	CASSLDPRGRGTGELFF